The present T cell receptor (beta chain) was sequenced within a study of cytomegalovirus exposure and HLA in healthy donors. Notes on the study in general: Researchers reported from a later analysis that most CMV-associated TCR beta chains appeared HLA-restricted.

The PCR ran on 60 Vbeta and 13 Jbeta primers. Sequencing used immunoSEQ multiplex PCR; TCRdb keeps in-frame clones, though not all of them. The sample includes more than 95,000 clones, 69% of them seen just once. There are 14 residues in the CDR3. Trimming cost V 1 base and J 9 bases, with 15 bases left between them. CDR1 is SGHDT, CDR2 YYEEEE, per germline. These donors counted as nominally healthy when sampled, but unrecorded immune exposures were likely. This clone came up a few times. Its matching antigen is unknown. The sequenced material came from PBMCs. This receptor was taken from a man aged 30-40 years in good health and CMV-seronegative. The chain couples TRBV5-6 to TRBJ2-3, with D perhaps TRBD2 (5 bases). The DNA of the CDR3 is TGTGCCAGCAGCTTGATGTCCCCGACTAAGACGCAGTATTTT. Translating gives CASSLMSPTKTQYF. Using reference TRBV5-6 and TRBJ2-3 for the parts outside the CDR3, the full variable domain is DAGVTQSPTHLIKTRGQQVTLRCSPKSGHDTVSWYQQALGQGPQFIFQYYEEEERQRGNFPDRFSGHQFPNYSSELNVNALLLGDSALYLCASSLMSPTKTQYFGPGTRLTVL.